Given below is one T cell receptor beta chain in context. The data were obtained in a study of control samples from healthy donors and cancer patients. The CDR3 is 16 amino acids. Trimming took 2 bases from V and 5 from J; bases not matched to a gene: 11. Germline CDR1 and CDR2: SGHVS and FQNEAQ. The repertoire was sequenced with immunoSEQ multiplex PCR; TCRdb's copy has only in-frame clones and lacks some. The data contain 390,000 or so clones, 80% to 95% of them singletons. The sequence derives from a man aged 35 to 55 with head and neck cancer. Sequencing was performed on PBMCs. The chain combines TRBV7-8 with TRBJ2-5; 7 nucleotides agree with TRBD2. Here the CDR3 reads CASSLRRGGSFETQYF. The CDR3 DNA follows: TGTGCCAGCAGCTTACGTCGGGGAGGGAGTTTCGAGACCCAGTACTTC.